The rows below give T cell receptor beta chains drawn from one sample of a study of blood T cell repertoires in COVID-19. The method was immunoSEQ multiplex PCR; TCRdb's version includes in-frame clones alone and lacks a portion of them. The sample carries approximately 120,000 clones, approximately 80% recorded once. Sample: peripheral blood. These receptors originate from a man in his fifties or sixties with acute or convalescent COVID-19. The CDR3 runs from the conserved cysteine through the conserved F or W. Fields, in order: V gene, J gene, D gene, clone size, CDR3 DNA, CDR3 protein. D genes are given only for firm matches. Expanded clones get a size class; other rows say once, few or many, or leave the size out.

V gene: TRBV6-5
J gene: TRBJ1-4
D gene: -
clone size: -
CDR3 DNA: TGTGCCAGCAGTTCCACCATGACGGGGGAAAAACTGTTTTTT
CDR3 protein: CASSSTMTGEKLFF

V gene: TRBV29-1
J gene: TRBJ1-5
D gene: TRBD1
clone size: once
CDR3 DNA: TGCAGCGTTGAACAGGGGGTGGGTCAGCCCCAGCATTTT
CDR3 protein: CSVEQGVGQPQHF

V gene: TRBV5-1
J gene: TRBJ2-7
D gene: TRBD2
clone size: -
CDR3 DNA: TGCGCCAGCAGCTTGGGAGTGGGAGGGAGCCGCTCCTACGAGCAGTACTTC
CDR3 protein: CASSLGVGGSRSYEQYF

V gene: TRBV7-3
J gene: TRBJ2-7
D gene: TRBD1
clone size: -
CDR3 DNA: TGTGCCAGAGGGACAGTCTCCTACGAGCAGTACTTC
CDR3 protein: CARGTVSYEQYF

V gene: TRBV7-2
J gene: TRBJ1-1
D gene: TRBD1
clone size: -
CDR3 DNA: TGTGCCAGCAGCCCCAGGACAGGGTCGAACACTGAAGCTTTCTTT
CDR3 protein: CASSPRTGSNTEAFF

V gene: TRBV28
J gene: TRBJ1-2
D gene: -
clone size: -
CDR3 DNA: TGTGCCAGCAGTTTATCGTCGTCCGGCGGCTATGGCTACACCTTC
CDR3 protein: CASSLSSSGGYGYTF

V gene: TRBV7-2
J gene: TRBJ2-5
D gene: TRBD2
clone size: -
CDR3 DNA: TGTGCCAGCAGCTTAGACGGCCGAGTAGCGGGACGAGAGACCCAGTACTTC
CDR3 protein: CASSLDGRVAGRETQYF

V gene: TRBV11-2
J gene: TRBJ1-4
D gene: -
clone size: -
CDR3 DNA: TGTGCCAGCAGCTTAGTCAGGGCGAGTGAAAAACTGTTTTTT
CDR3 protein: CASSLVRASEKLFF

V gene: TRBV12-3/TRBV12-4
J gene: TRBJ2-5
D gene: TRBD2
clone size: few
CDR3 DNA: TGTGCCAGCAGCCGGGGACTAGCCCAGCAGTACTTC
CDR3 protein: CASSRGLAQQYF

V gene: TRBV4-2
J gene: TRBJ2-1
D gene: TRBD2
clone size: few
CDR3 DNA: TGTGCCAGCAGCCAAGATTCAGCGGGGTCTTACAATGAGCAGTTCTTC
CDR3 protein: CASSQDSAGSYNEQFF

V gene: TRBV28
J gene: TRBJ2-1
D gene: TRBD1
clone size: -
CDR3 DNA: TGTGCCAGCAGTCTCACTCCGGGACAGGTGTACAATGAGCAGTTCTTC
CDR3 protein: CASSLTPGQVYNEQFF

V gene: TRBV18
J gene: TRBJ2-5
D gene: -
clone size: -
CDR3 DNA: TGTGCCAGCTCACCACGTATCGGGGAAGAGACCCAGTACTTC
CDR3 protein: CASSPRIGEETQYF

V gene: TRBV4-2
J gene: TRBJ2-2
D gene: TRBD2
clone size: -
CDR3 DNA: TGTGCCAGCAGCCCGCGGGAGTCGGGGACCGGGGAGCTGTTTTTT
CDR3 protein: CASSPRESGTGELFF

V gene: TRBV10-3
J gene: TRBJ2-3
D gene: TRBD2
clone size: -
CDR3 DNA: TGTGCCATCACCCCGGGACTAGCGGGGGATACGCAGTATTTT
CDR3 protein: CAITPGLAGDTQYF

V gene: TRBV23-1
J gene: TRBJ2-5
D gene: -
clone size: -
CDR3 DNA: TGCGCCACCGCGGTCCTCGAGACCCAGTACTTC
CDR3 protein: CATAVLETQYF

V gene: TRBV2
J gene: TRBJ1-2
D gene: TRBD1
clone size: -
CDR3 DNA: TGTGCCAGCAGTGAGAGGGACAGGGGATATGGCTACACCTTC
CDR3 protein: CASSERDRGYGYTF

V gene: TRBV5-6
J gene: TRBJ2-4
D gene: -
clone size: once
CDR3 DNA: TGTGCCAGCAGCCTAAGTCCGGGGGCCAAAAACATTCAGTACTTC
CDR3 protein: CASSLSPGAKNIQYF

V gene: TRBV2
J gene: TRBJ2-7
D gene: TRBD1
clone size: -
CDR3 DNA: TGTGCCAGCCAGTGGGTACCGGGACAGGCATCAGAGCAGTACTTC
CDR3 protein: CASQWVPGQASEQYF

V gene: TRBV11-2
J gene: TRBJ2-2
D gene: TRBD2
clone size: -
CDR3 DNA: TGTGCCAGCAGCTCCACTAGCGGGAGTTGGTCCGGGGAGCTGTTTTTT
CDR3 protein: CASSSTSGSWSGELFF

V gene: TRBV5-1
J gene: TRBJ2-5
D gene: TRBD2
clone size: once
CDR3 DNA: TGCGCCAGCAGTGGCGGGGGGGCGCAAGAGACCCAGTACTTC
CDR3 protein: CASSGGGAQETQYF

V gene: TRBV6-2/TRBV6-3
J gene: TRBJ1-1
D gene: -
clone size: -
CDR3 DNA: TGTGCCAGCAGTCGCAAGACACCATCCGAGGCTTTCTTT
CDR3 protein: CASSRKTPSEAFF

V gene: TRBV5-1
J gene: TRBJ2-5
D gene: TRBD2
clone size: once
CDR3 DNA: TGCGCCAGCAGCTTGGCGCTAGCGGGAAAAGAGACCCAGTACTTC
CDR3 protein: CASSLALAGKETQYF